What follows are 29 T cell receptor beta chains derived from one specimen sequenced in a study of cytomegalovirus exposure and HLA in healthy donors. Primers for the PCR totalled 60 Vbeta and 13 Jbeta. The data were produced by immunoSEQ multiplex PCR, yet TCRdb's version contains in-frame clones alone and is incomplete. The sample yields approximately 150,000 clones, 80% to 90% seen once. The sequencing input was PBMCs. These receptors were collected from a man between 25 and 39 years old in good health and CMV-seropositive.

In its sample, this clone was seen a few times. The V call is TRBV18, the J call TRBJ2-1, with TRBD2 matching 7 bases. The CDR3 covers 17 residues. V lost 3 bases, J lost 8 bases, and 16 bases stayed unmatched. Germline V gene lookup returns CDR1 KGHSH and CDR2 LQKENI. Here the CDR3 reads CASSPRGGSPLGDEQFF. CDR3 sequence (DNA): TGTGCCAGCTCACCCCGGGGCGGGAGCCCTCTTGGGGATGAGCAGTTCTTC.

The V gene is TRBV5-1, the J gene TRBJ1-2, with D unclear. This CDR3 region has 14 residues. Trimming took off 0 bases at V and 3 bases at J, with 9 bases between the two ends. The germline V gene has CDR1 SGHRS and CDR2 YFSETQ. The CDR3 nucleotides are TGCGCCAGCAGCTTGGTTGGGGAGGACTATGGCTACACCTTC. This codes for CASSLVGEDYGYTF.

This chain uses TRBV4-1 with TRBJ2-5; 9 positions match TRBD1. V was clipped by 5 bases and J by 4 bases; unmatched bases: 5. The CDR3 has 14 residues. The germline V gene encodes CDR1 MGHRA and CDR2 YSYEKL. The CDR3 DNA is TGCGCCAGCAGCGTCCGACAGGGGGGAGAGACCCAGTACTTC. It is translated as CASSVRQGGETQYF.

The J gene is TRBJ1-3, the V gene TRBV29-1; no firm D call. Germline V lookup: CDR1 SQVTM, CDR2 ANQGSEA. This CDR3 spans 12 amino acids. V gave up 4 bases and J gave up 4 bases, with 8 bases separating them. The CDR3 sequence is CSVVSGGNTIYF. For the CDR3, the DNA is TGCAGCGTTGTCTCAGGCGGAAACACCATATATTTT.

This chain links TRBV7-2 with TRBJ2-7; TRBD2 matches at 7 bases. The CDR3 covers 15 residues. The germline gives CDR1 SGHTA, CDR2 FQGNSA. Unmatched junction bases numbered 4, after V lost 2 bases and J lost 0 bases. The CDR3 coding sequence is TGTGCCAGCAGCTTAAGGCGGGGGAGCTCCTACGAGCAGTACTTC. Its protein is CASSLRRGSSYEQYF. The variable domain in full, completed from reference TRBV7-2 and TRBJ2-7, reads GAGVSQSPSNKVTEKGKDVELRCDPISGHTALYWYRQSLGQGLEFLIYFQGNSAPDKSGLPSDRFSAERTGGSVSTLTIQRTQQEDSAVYLCASSLRRGSSYEQYFGPGTRLTVT.

V is TRBV9 and J is TRBJ2-7; 8 bases agree with TRBD2. Germline trimming cut 1 base from V and 1 base from J; bases unmatched to any gene: 10. Germline V gene lookup returns CDR1 SGDLS and CDR2 YYNGEE. The CDR3 extends over 17 amino acids. The CDR3 DNA reads TGTGCCAGCAGCGTATCCCCAGTTAGCGGGGCATCCTACGAGCAGTACTTC. Translating gives CASSVSPVSGASYEQYF.

This clone was seen only once. The chain has TRBV19 and TRBJ1-1, with D uncertain. This CDR3 has 16 amino acids. Germline CDR1 and CDR2: LNHDA and SQIVND (reference sequence). Trimming took off 0 bases at V and 0 bases at J, with 11 bases between the two ends. The CDR3 DNA is TGTGCCAGTAGTATAGATCTGGGCAGCCTGAACACTGAAGCTTTCTTT. Its protein is CASSIDLGSLNTEAFF.

A single count supports this clone. V is TRBV11-3 and J is TRBJ1-1, with D tentatively TRBD1 (5 bases). CDR1 and CDR2 from the germline V gene are SGHNT and YENEEA. This CDR3 spans 15 amino acids. V was pared by 2 bases and J by 1 base, with 11 bases between. CDR3 coding DNA: TGTGCCAGCAGCTTATTTGTGGGGGGGAACACTGAAGCTTTCTTT. Its translation is CASSLFVGGNTEAFF.

The J gene is TRBJ2-7, the V gene TRBV7-2, with 10 bases aligning to TRBD2. Germline V gene lookup returns CDR1 SGHTA and CDR2 FQGNSA. The CDR3 consists of 16 residues. Trimming at V came to 1 base and at J to 4 bases, leaving 7 bases not matched to a gene. The CDR3 coding sequence is TGTGCCAGCAGCTTAGGGCTAGCGGGAGCTCCTTACGAGCAGTACTTC. This gives the protein CASSLGLAGAPYEQYF.

The J gene is TRBJ2-2, the V gene TRBV27, with 7 bases fitting TRBD2. The junction had 4 bases not matched to a gene; V was cut back by 6 bases and J by 6 bases. Germline CDR1 and CDR2: MNHEY and SMNVEV (reference sequence). The CDR3 sequence is 13 residues long. The CDR3 is CASRTAGSGELFF. CDR3 nucleotides: TGTGCCAGCAGAACAGCGGGGTCCGGGGAGCTGTTTTTT.

This clone was counted once. The chain links TRBV4-2 to TRBJ2-1; 8 bases agree with TRBD2. Trimming cost V 4 bases and J 6 bases; bases outside gene matches: 5. The CDR3 extends over 14 amino acids. Germline V CDR1 and CDR2: LGHNA, YNFKEQ. CDR3 sequence reads: CASSPRTSLNEQFF. DNA for the CDR3: TGTGCCAGCAGCCCCCGGACTAGCCTCAATGAGCAGTTCTTC.

V usage is TRBV19 and J usage is TRBJ2-1; the D is unclear. Germline CDR1 LNHDA, CDR2 SQIVND (reference sequence). Trimming removed 3 bases from V and 0 bases from J, with 15 bases in between. The CDR3 loop spans 17 amino acids. The CDR3 sequence is CASSIVLTGSSYNEQFF. The CDR3 DNA follows: TGTGCCAGTAGTATCGTTCTAACGGGTAGCTCCTACAATGAGCAGTTCTTC. Full variable domain (missing parts from reference TRBV19 and TRBJ2-1): DGGITQSPKYLFRKEGQNVTLSCEQNLNHDAMYWYRQDPGQGLRLIYYSQIVNDFQKGDIAEGYSVSREKKESFPLTVTSAQKNPTAFYLCASSIVLTGSSYNEQFFGPGTRLTVL.

This clone was detected a few times. The rearrangement uses TRBV4-1 and TRBJ1-4; tentatively, D is TRBD1 (5 bases). This CDR3 has 16 residues. The germline V and J ends were trimmed by 5 bases and 8 bases, with 21 bases remaining between them. Germline values: CDR1 MGHRA, CDR2 YSYEKL. The DNA for the CDR3 is TGCGCCAGCAGCACCCCTCGAGGGACTCGAGAGGAAAAACTGTTTTTT. It specifies CASSTPRGTREEKLFF.

The V and J genes are TRBV7-3 and TRBJ1-1, with no clear D. Germline-derived CDR1 and CDR2 are SGHTA and FQGTGA. V was cut by 0 bases and J by 7 bases, with 9 bases left in between. This CDR3 region has 13 residues. The CDR3 DNA sequence: TGTGCCAGCAGCTTAACCGGGTTGAATGAAGCTTTCTTT. It specifies CASSLTGLNEAFF.

The chain combines TRBV4-3 with TRBJ1-3; unclear D gene. V lost 0 bases, J lost 0 bases, and 12 bases lay in between. This CDR3 is built from 17 residues. CDR1 and CDR2 (germline): LGHNA, YSLEER. CDR3: CASSQDSTGSSGNTIYF. The CDR3 DNA reads TGCGCCAGCAGCCAAGATTCCACGGGAAGCTCTGGAAACACCATATATTTT.

The rearrangement links TRBV19 to TRBJ2-5; TRBD2 agrees at 8 bases. The CDR3 runs 16 residues. The junction had 6 bases not matched to a gene; V was cut back by 3 bases and J by 0 bases. The germline gives CDR1 LNHDA, CDR2 SQIVND (reference sequence). CDR3 bases: TGTGCCAGTAGTATCCTGGGACTAGAGTACCAAGAGACCCAGTACTTC. It specifies CASSILGLEYQETQYF. Full variable domain (remainder filled in from reference TRBV19 and TRBJ2-5): DGGITQSPKYLFRKEGQNVTLSCEQNLNHDAMYWYRQDPGQGLRLIYYSQIVNDFQKGDIAEGYSVSREKKESFPLTVTSAQKNPTAFYLCASSILGLEYQETQYFGPGTRLLVL.

V is TRBV5-5 and J is TRBJ2-3; tentative D call: TRBD2 (6 bases). The CDR3 sequence is 13 residues long. Per the germline V gene, CDR1 is SGHKS and CDR2 is YYEKEE (reference sequence). Trimming pared 9 bases from V and 3 bases from J, leaving 14 bases between. The CDR3 reads CATRELATDTQYF. CDR3 DNA sequence: TGTGCCACCCGGGAACTAGCTACAGATACGCAGTATTTT.

With respect to this clone: The sample carries other DNA sequences with the same CDR3. The V gene is TRBV4-2, the J gene TRBJ2-5, with TRBD2 identical over 10 bases. The CDR3 has 17 amino acids. Germline V gives CDR1 LGHNA, CDR2 YNFKEQ. J lost 5 bases, V lost 0 bases, and 9 bases had no gene match. The CDR3 nucleotides read TGTGCCAGCAGCCAAGACCCCCTAGCGGGAGATTACGAGACCCAGTACTTC. Protein product: CASSQDPLAGDYETQYF.

The chain combines TRBV2 with TRBJ2-5; 7 bases align to TRBD1. The germline V gene encodes CDR1 SNHLY and CDR2 FYNNEI. The CDR3 has 14 amino acids. The CDR3 loop is CAGGRGAGQETQYF. CDR3 nucleotide sequence: TGTGCAGGGGGCCGGGGCGCAGGGCAAGAGACCCAGTACTTC.

A word on this clone: An end of the junction does not agree with germline; a read error may underlie this. CDR3 sequence (DNA): TGTGCTAGCAGCATGACAGGGGGCATAGATACGCAGTATTTT. Amino acids: CASSMTGGIDTQYF. This chain uses TRBV7-7 with TRBJ2-3; 10 nucleotides agree with TRBD1. This CDR3 is 14 amino acids long. CDR1 SSHAT and CDR2 FNYEAQ come from the germline V gene (reference sequence).

For this clone: A read error may produce the germline difference seen at one junction end. The gene calls are TRBV7-9 and TRBJ2-7, with D perhaps TRBD2 (6 bases). The CDR3 sequence is 14 residues long. Looked up from germline, CDR1 is SEHNR and CDR2 is FQNEAQ (reference sequence). The CDR3 spells CSSSSEGRPHEQYF. The CDR3 DNA is TGTTCCAGCAGCTCAGAAGGGAGGCCCCACGAGCAGTACTTC.

The chain has TRBV7-6 and TRBJ1-2; D unclear. Germline V gene data show CDR1 as SGHVS and CDR2 as FNYEAQ. V dropped 3 bases and J dropped 10 bases, with 27 bases sitting between them. The CDR3 covers 17 residues. The CDR3 coding sequence is TGTGCCAGCAGCTTTCGGCGCGGTCGAGTGGAGGTCATTGACTACACCTTC. It yields the protein CASSFRRGRVEVIDYTF.

This chain uses TRBV6-4 with TRBJ2-2; the D gene is possibly TRBD1 (6 bases). Germline V gene lookup returns CDR1 MRHNA and CDR2 SNTAGT. The V end lost 5 bases, the J end lost 4 bases, and 11 bases lay between the germline ends. The CDR3 is 14 residues long. DNA of the CDR3: TGTGCCAGCAGTAAACAGGGATTCACCGGGGAGCTGTTTTTT. It yields the protein CASSKQGFTGELFF.

V and J are TRBV6-5 and TRBJ2-5, with 7 bases fitting TRBD2. V lost 2 bases and J lost 9; bases outside the gene matches: 12. Per the germline V gene, CDR1 is MNHEY and CDR2 is SVGAGI. The length of the CDR3 is 15 residues. The CDR3 sequence: CASSYPSGGGEAQYF. DNA of the CDR3: TGTGCCAGCAGTTACCCTTCGGGAGGAGGGGAGGCCCAGTACTTC.

This clone was counted once. The genes are TRBV11-2 and TRBJ2-4; no definite D call. This CDR3 is 14 amino acids long. Looked up from germline, CDR1 is SGHAT and CDR2 is FQNNGV. V lost 4 bases to trimming and J lost 6 bases, with 13 bases between them. This chain's CDR3 is CASSWALLGNIQYF. Here the CDR3 DNA reads TGTGCCAGCAGCTGGGCCCTACTTGGAAACATTCAGTACTTC.

The chain is built from TRBV19 and TRBJ2-5; D remains unclear. Trimming took off 5 bases at V and 5 bases at J, with 12 bases between the two ends. CDR3 length equals 13 residues. CDR1 and CDR2 (germline): LNHDA, SQIVND (reference sequence). The CDR3 protein is CASSEIREETQYF. In nucleotides, the CDR3 is TGTGCCAGTAGTGAAATTAGAGAGGAGACCCAGTACTTC.

The chain recombines TRBV4-1 with TRBJ1-2; D is possibly TRBD1 (6 bases). Between the trimmed V and J ends, which lost 4 bases and 7 bases, there was a span of 13 bases. From germline, CDR1 is MGHRA and CDR2 YSYEKL. The CDR3 sequence is 13 residues long. The CDR3 reads CASSPLGGGGYTF. The CDR3 DNA reads TGCGCCAGCAGCCCCCTAGGGGGGGGTGGCTACACCTTC.

This chain joins TRBV19 and TRBJ2-2; D perhaps matches TRBD1 (7 bases). The CDR3 runs 17 residues. Per germline, CDR1 LNHDA and CDR2 SQIVND (reference sequence). V lost 6 bases and J 3 bases, leaving 20 bases between the germline ends. CDR3 residues: CASSSYGGDSYTGELFF. The CDR3 DNA reads as TGTGCCAGTAGCTCATACGGAGGGGACAGTTACACCGGGGAGCTGTTTTTT. The full variable domain, rest sourced from reference TRBV19 and TRBJ2-2, is DGGITQSPKYLFRKEGQNVTLSCEQNLNHDAMYWYRQDPGQGLRLIYYSQIVNDFQKGDIAEGYSVSREKKESFPLTVTSAQKNPTAFYLCASSSYGGDSYTGELFFGEGSRLTVL.

The chain employs TRBV19 and TRBJ1-1; 9 nucleotides align to TRBD1. Germline V gives CDR1 LNHDA, CDR2 SQIVND (reference sequence). The CDR3 has 18 amino acids. V shed 6 bases and J 1 base; nucleotides not matched to a gene: 15. CDR3 loop: CASSHTFPMTGGNTEAFF. The CDR3 DNA is TGTGCCAGTAGCCACACCTTTCCTATGACAGGGGGGAACACTGAAGCTTTCTTT. The variable domain in full, with the rest retrieved from reference TRBV19 and TRBJ1-1, is DGGITQSPKYLFRKEGQNVTLSCEQNLNHDAMYWYRQDPGQGLRLIYYSQIVNDFQKGDIAEGYSVSREKKESFPLTVTSAQKNPTAFYLCASSHTFPMTGGNTEAFFGQGTRLTVV.